This TCR beta chain emerged from a study of shared clonotypes between healthy human individuals. In the study overall: The donors, a couple of women and three men, were aged 18 to 49.

The CDR3 has 13 amino acids. CDR1 and CDR2 (germline): MDHEN, SYDVKM. V was clipped by 3 bases and J by 4 bases, with 9 bases between them. Naive CD8 cells comprised CD45RO-negative, CCR7-positively selected cells, excluding terminally differentiated effector memory CD45RA+ cells. Data came from immunoSEQ multiplex PCR; TCRdb stores just in-frame clones and leaves some out. The data contain approximately 720,000 clones, just over 90% of them singletons. The chain combines TRBV28 with TRBJ1-1; D not resolved. This sequence originates from a man aged 30 to 39 in good health. Sample: naive CD8+ T cells sorted from blood. CDR3 coding DNA: TGTGCCAGCAGTTTGACCCCCGCCACTGAAGCTTTCTTT. It specifies CASSLTPATEAFF.